This passage covers 19 T cell receptor beta chains from one sample sequenced in a study of T cell repertoires and HLA-DP antigens. Sequencing was performed with immunoSEQ multiplex PCR; in TCRdb, only in-frame clones are kept and a portion is missing. The sample holds some 110,000 clones, 92% seen once. These receptors have no identified antigens. The sequencing sample was made of CD4+ T cells from PBMCs. The receptors stem from a woman aged 18-35 years in good health and CMV-seronegative.

The V call is TRBV28, the J call TRBJ2-1; D tentatively fits TRBD1 or TRBD2 (6 bases each). Looked up from germline, CDR1 is MDHEN and CDR2 is SYDVKM. The CDR3 covers 15 residues. V gave up 3 bases and J gave up 4 bases, with 13 bases separating them. CDR3 nucleotides: TGTGCCAGCAGTTTTGGGGGGCTGACATACAATGAGCAGTTCTTC. Translated, it gives CASSFGGLTYNEQFF. The full variable domain, in which reference TRBV28 and TRBJ2-1 provide the parts outside the CDR3, is DVKVTQSSRYLVKRTGEKVFLECVQDMDHENMFWYRQDPGLGLRLIYFSYDVKMKEKGDIPEGYSVSREKKERFSLILESASTNQTSMYLCASSFGGLTYNEQFFGPGTRLTVL.

CDR3 region: CASSWAGVSYEQYF. The CDR3 DNA follows: TGTGCCAGCAGCTGGGCCGGGGTATCCTACGAGCAGTACTTC. The genes are TRBV7-9 and TRBJ2-7, with D possibly matching TRBD2 (5 bases). The CDR3 contains 14 residues. CDR1 is SEHNR and CDR2 is FQNEAQ in the germline V gene (reference sequence). The V gene lost 4 bases and the J gene lost 1 base, with 11 bases spanning the gap.

The chain couples TRBV20-1 to TRBJ2-7; 7 bases fit TRBD2. The CDR3 has 11 amino acids. With 6 bases clipped from V and 8 bases from J, the junction kept 7 bases outside the gene matches. Germline-derived CDR1 and CDR2 are DFQATT and SNEGSKA (reference sequence). As DNA, the CDR3 is TGCAGTGCCCCGAAGCGGGGACAGCAGTACTTC. Amino acid sequence: CSAPKRGQQYF.

The chain is built from TRBV6-1 and TRBJ1-5, with 7 bases matching TRBD1. The V and J ends lost 3 bases and 3 bases, in that order; junction bases with no gene match: 5. CDR3 length: 15 residues. The germline V gene has CDR1 MNHNS and CDR2 SASEGT. For the CDR3, the DNA is TGTGCCAGCAGTGACGGGACAGTGCCCAATCAGCCCCAGCATTTT. It specifies CASSDGTVPNQPQHF.

The CDR3 region has the DNA TGCGCCAGCAGCGTACCGCTAGAAAAACTGTTTTTT. It specifies CASSVPLEKLFF. The chain recombines TRBV4-1 with TRBJ1-4; D is unresolved. V lost 5 bases to trimming and J lost 8 bases, with 9 bases between them. Germline CDR1 is MGHRA and CDR2 is YSYEKL. CDR3 length equals 12 residues.

J is TRBJ2-2 and V is TRBV13; 9 bases align to TRBD1. Trimming removed 0 bases from V and 5 bases from J; junction bases left unmatched: 7. In germline, CDR1 is PRHDT, CDR2 FYEKMQ (reference sequence). This CDR3 is built from 17 residues. The CDR3 region is CASSLGKGQGATGELFF. In DNA, the CDR3 is TGTGCCAGCAGCTTAGGCAAGGGACAGGGAGCGACCGGGGAGCTGTTTTTT.

The chain combines TRBV19 with TRBJ2-1; 13 nucleotides align to TRBD2. From germline, CDR1 is LNHDA and CDR2 SQIVND (reference sequence). The V and J ends lost 4 bases and 6 bases, in that order; junction bases with no gene match: 9. This CDR3 has 17 residues. The CDR3 region has the DNA TGTGCCAGTAGTACAAGAGGGGGACTAGCGGGGTTCAATGAGCAGTTCTTC. Translated: CASSTRGGLAGFNEQFF.

The chain is built from TRBV5-1 and TRBJ2-2; tentative D call: TRBD2 (6 bases). CDR1 SGHRS and CDR2 YFSETQ come from the germline V gene. V was clipped by 5 bases and J by 5 bases, with 10 bases between them. The CDR3 runs to 13 residues. CDR3 coding DNA: TGCGCCAGCAGATCACTAGCTACCGGGGAGCTGTTTTTT. Amino acids: CASRSLATGELFF.

The chain couples TRBV4-2 to TRBJ1-5; D unclear. Deletions cut 0 bases from V and 3 bases from J, with 9 bases between. There are 15 residues in the CDR3. Germline lookup yields CDR1 LGHNA and CDR2 YNFKEQ. This chain's CDR3 is CASSQEGALNQPQHF. CDR3 bases: TGTGCCAGCAGCCAAGAAGGAGCCCTCAATCAGCCCCAGCATTTT.

The V and J genes are TRBV18 and TRBJ1-1, with 7 bases fitting TRBD1. The CDR3 runs to 13 residues. Germline lookup yields CDR1 KGHSH and CDR2 LQKENI. The V gene end was trimmed by 3 bases and the J gene end by 6 bases; junction bases not matched to a gene: 4. The CDR3 here is CASSPTGDAEAFF. The CDR3 nucleotides read TGTGCCAGCTCACCCACAGGGGACGCTGAAGCTTTCTTT.

The chain recombines TRBV19 with TRBJ2-7; D could derive from TRBD1 or TRBD2 (5 bases each). CDR1 and CDR2 from the germline V gene are LNHDA and SQIVND (reference sequence). V gave up 8 bases and J gave up 0 bases, with 14 bases separating them. This CDR3 comprises 14 residues. The CDR3 DNA follows: TGTGCCAGTGGGACCGGGGCGGACTCCTACGAGCAGTACTTC. It yields the protein CASGTGADSYEQYF.

Comments on this clone: Different DNA sequences within this sample yield the same CDR3. The gene calls are TRBV28 and TRBJ1-4; the D is unclear. The V end was cut by 2 bases, the J end by 0 bases, with 7 bases between. CDR3 length equals 15 residues. CDR1 is MDHEN and CDR2 is SYDVKM in the germline V gene. In DNA form, the CDR3 reads TGTGCCAGCAGTTTAGGCGGTGCAACTAATGAAAAACTGTTTTTT. Its translation: CASSLGGATNEKLFF. Filled out from reference TRBV28 and TRBJ1-4, the complete variable domain reads DVKVTQSSRYLVKRTGEKVFLECVQDMDHENMFWYRQDPGLGLRLIYFSYDVKMKEKGDIPEGYSVSREKKERFSLILESASTNQTSMYLCASSLGGATNEKLFFGSGTQLSVL.

The gene calls are TRBV28 and TRBJ1-2; D is unclear. The CDR3 sequence is 18 residues long. V was shortened by 4 bases and J by 8 bases, with 29 bases between the two germline ends. Germline CDR1 is MDHEN and CDR2 is SYDVKM. CDR3 coding DNA: TGTGCCAGCAGTTCCTTCCGGAGTATCCACGGATCCATGGGGGGCTACACCTTC. Its protein product is CASSSFRSIHGSMGGYTF.

The rearrangement links TRBV11-2 to TRBJ2-1; 7 bases fit TRBD1. The CDR3 runs 19 residues. Losses at the gene ends were 3 bases for V and 2 bases for J; bases not matched to a gene: 16. CDR1 is SGHAT, CDR2 FQNNGV, per germline. The CDR3 DNA sequence: TGTGCCAGCAGCTTGAATAGCCAGACAGGGAGACCCACCTACAATGAGCAGTTCTTC. Protein sequence: CASSLNSQTGRPTYNEQFF.

The chain is built from TRBV15 and TRBJ2-4; 7 positions agree with TRBD1. Germline values: CDR1 LNHNV, CDR2 YYDKDF (reference sequence). The ends lost 0 bases at V and 5 bases at J; junction bases unmatched: 22. The CDR3 is 21 amino acids. CDR3 loop: CATSRDWVKDSARGQENIQYF. CDR3 bases: TGTGCCACCAGCAGAGATTGGGTAAAGGACAGCGCCCGCGGACAGGAAAACATTCAGTACTTC.

This chain connects TRBV6-5 to TRBJ1-2; TRBD1 is a possible D gene (6 bases). Germline CDR1 and CDR2: MNHEY and SVGAGI. V was pared by 6 bases and J by 6 bases, with 17 bases between. The CDR3 consists of 14 residues. DNA for the CDR3: TGTGCCAGCAGAACGGGACACAGAGGTCATGGCTACACCTTC. Translated: CASRTGHRGHGYTF.

This clone was seen a single time. The chain uses TRBV5-1 and TRBJ2-7; D is tentatively TRBD1 or TRBD2 (5 bases each). Trimming removed 0 bases from V and 0 bases from J, with 10 bases in between. The germline V gene has CDR1 SGHRS and CDR2 YFSETQ. This CDR3 comprises 15 residues. CDR3 sequence reads: CASSLGAGSSYEQYV. In DNA, the CDR3 is TGCGCCAGCAGCTTGGGGGCAGGGAGCTCCTACGAGCAGTACGTC.

The sample holds a few counts of this clone. This chain connects TRBV5-5 to TRBJ2-5; D possibly corresponds to TRBD1 (6 bases). Germline CDR1 is SGHKS and CDR2 is YYEKEE (reference sequence). The CDR3 length is 14 residues. V lost 4 bases to trimming and J lost 0 bases, with 10 bases between them. The CDR3, as DNA: TGTGCCAGCAGCCGCACAGGGTACCAAGAGACCCAGTACTTC. This translates into CASSRTGYQETQYF.

The CDR3, as DNA: TGTGCCAGCAGCTTCCGGGGTGGGCAGCCCCAGCATTTT. It encodes CASSFRGGQPQHF. The chain employs TRBV11-2 and TRBJ1-5; no definite D call. Germline V CDR1 and CDR2: SGHAT, FQNNGV. The V end lost 3 bases, the J end lost 7 bases, and 10 bases lay between the germline ends. The CDR3 spans 13 residues. Using reference TRBV11-2 and TRBJ1-5 for the parts outside the CDR3, the full variable domain is EAGVAQSPRYKIIEKRQSVAFWCNPISGHATLYWYQQILGQGPKLLIQFQNNGVVDDSQLPKDRFSAERLKGVDSTLKIQPAKLEDSAVYLCASSFRGGQPQHFGDGTRLSIL.